These T cell receptor beta chains were read from a single sample in a study of PD-1 blockade in classical Hodgkin lymphoma. The method was immunoSEQ multiplex PCR; TCRdb's version includes in-frame clones alone and lacks a portion of them. This sample has roughly 16,000 clones; about 85% occur once, and the top ten carry roughly 3.9%. The specimen was peripheral blood mononuclear cells (PBMCs). The receptor source for this set is a human donor with classical Hodgkin lymphoma. The CDR3 runs from the conserved cysteine through the conserved F or W. The D gene is left open where the match is weak. Size is omitted from some rows. Given values are once, few, many or a class for expanded clones.

>TRBV18|-|TRBJ1-4|TRBD1
CASSQQGPNEKLFF
TGTGCCAGCTCACAACAGGGGCCTAATGAAAAACTGTTTTTT
>TRBV30|-|TRBJ2-7|-
CAWSVYGKNYEQYF
TGTGCCTGGAGTGTATACGGGAAGAACTACGAGCAGTACTTC
>TRBV30|-|TRBJ2-7|-
CACSRAYEQYF
TGTGCCTGTAGTCGGGCCTACGAGCAGTACTTC
>TRBV7-2|once|TRBJ2-7|TRBD2
CASSLAGTSGLAYEQYF
TGTGCCAGCAGCTTAGCGGGGACTAGCGGGCTCGCCTACGAGCAGTACTTC
>TRBV6-1|-|TRBJ1-2|TRBD1
CATGVQGTYGYTF
TGTGCCACCGGTGTACAGGGGACCTATGGCTACACCTTC
>TRBV4-3|-|TRBJ2-3|-
CASSQEGFLSSSLRADTQYF
TGCGCCAGCAGCCAAGAGGGTTTTTTATCTTCCTCCCTCAGGGCAGATACGCAGTATTTT
>TRBV4-3|-|TRBJ2-3|TRBD2
CASSLTSGYTQYF
TGCGCCAGCAGCCTCACTAGCGGCTATACGCAGTATTTT
>TRBV5-1|-|TRBJ2-1|TRBD1
CASTGQGYNEQFF
TGCGCCAGCACGGGACAGGGGTACAATGAGCAGTTCTTC
>TRBV2|-|TRBJ2-7|-
CASMQWRSYEQYF
TGTGCCAGCATGCAGTGGCGAAGCTACGAGCAGTACTTC
>TRBV19|once|TRBJ2-4|-
CASSIDLVGRGDIQYF
TGTGCCAGTAGTATAGATTTAGTGGGAAGAGGGGACATTCAGTACTTC
>TRBV5-5|-|TRBJ1-3|-
CASSLDRLVNTIYF
TGTGCCAGCAGCCTCGACAGGCTGGTAAACACCATATATTTT
>TRBV28|-|TRBJ1-1|-
CASSLGTSRAFF
TGTGCCAGCAGTCTCGGAACCAGTAGAGCTTTCTTT
>TRBV27|few|TRBJ1-2|TRBD1
CASSPLDRVGYTF
TGTGCCAGCAGTCCTCTCGACAGGGTCGGCTACACCTTC
>TRBV28|-|TRBJ1-4|-
CASSLGTEKLFF
TGTGCCAGCAGTTTAGGGACGGAAAAACTGTTTTTT
>TRBV4-3|-|TRBJ2-5|-
CASSQDRRQTQYF
TGCGCCAGCAGCCAAGATCGAAGACAGACCCAGTACTTC
>TRBV11-2|-|TRBJ2-7|-
CASSLIDSYEQYF
TGTGCCAGCAGCTTAATAGACTCCTACGAGCAGTACTTC
>TRBV18|-|TRBJ2-5|TRBD1
CASSRDKGASETQYF
TGTGCCAGCTCTCGCGACAAGGGGGCGTCGGAGACCCAGTACTTC